The entry that follows covers one T cell receptor (beta chain) sequence. These data are taken from a study of control samples from healthy donors and cancer patients. CDR1 WSHSY and CDR2 SAAADI come from the germline V gene. There are 14 residues in the CDR3. V dropped 6 bases and J dropped 7; count of bases not matched to a gene: 9. TCRdb's copy holds only in-frame clones and misses some; the assay was immunoSEQ multiplex PCR. The sample carries roughly 120,000 clones, over 90% recorded once. The specimen was blood. This chain uses TRBV10-2 with TRBJ1-2; 9 bases align to TRBD1. This TCR derives from a man aged 25 to 40 in good health. CDR3 loop: CASSAYRGLSGYTF. For the CDR3, the DNA is TGCGCCAGCAGCGCCTACAGGGGGCTGAGTGGCTACACCTTC.